This TCR beta chain originates from a study of human T cells and chemical hapten exposure listed by TCRdb under 2021. Broadly, across the study: For sensitization, 2% DPC in acetone was applied to a roughly 2 cm by roughly 2 cm area of upper inner arm skin. Throughout the study period of about 23 weeks, patients also received therapeutic DPC doses to the scalp every week. Patch testing on the upper back used Finn chambers containing 0.01% DPC, with scoring done after 6 days according to International Contact Dermatitis Research Group standards. The mostly female patient cohort included alopecia areata with under or over 50% scalp involvement, alopecia totalis and alopecia universalis. Libraries were combined into a pool for sequencing, and differences in TCR yield between samples came mainly from small differences in library volumes within the pool. The study tracked peripheral blood TCR repertoire changes in vivo during primary and secondary sensitization to the hapten diphenylcyclopropenone (DPC) in alopecia patients. Blood was sampled from patients pre-sensitization (week 0) and at 2, 6 and about 24 weeks after DPC sensitization. Twenty-nine alopecia patients gave blood for TCR sequencing at one to four time points (pre-sensitization, 2, 6 and 24 weeks).

The method was RACE. The run used a NextSeq 500. During library preparation, unique molecular identifiers were attached to individual cDNA molecules so that TCRs could be counted in a quantitative, reproducible way. From each blood RNA sample, both TCR alpha and TCR beta chains were sequenced. In the authors' own workflow: Samples had a median of roughly 98,000 TCRs, with a range from 23,224 to 690,600. The Decombinator software suite was used to annotate the V, J and CDR3 of the TCR reads. For the PS versus PT1 abundance plots, all samples were subsampled to the same number of TCRs (28,000). TCRs were defined as expanded if absent before sensitization and observed at least eight times at the 2-week time point. TCRdb reanalyzed the raw reads on its own, using fastp at Q25 for trimming and MiXCR for clone calling, and kept in-frame beta chains. Under each unique CDR3 protein, matching rows form one entry showing the most common genes and DNA. The V and J calls were determined by TCRdb, not by the authors. The sample table records 150,000 to 200,000 distinct CDR3 sequences; about 30% of these occur just once. Under 2.5% of the sample goes to the ten largest clones.

Points the paper makes about the study in general: Expanded TCRs formed significantly more large CDR3 similarity clusters than pre-sensitization or healthy control sets, consistent with antigen-driven responses. Because every patient had alopecia, a presumed autoimmune disease, the patients' immune response might differ from that of healthy individuals. DPC sensitization did not change how many TCRs were above 1 in 1000 frequency, and no evidence was found of alterations in global repertoire structure. The number of PT1 expanded TCRs positively correlated with patch test score, significant at thresholds 8, 16 and 32 but not 4. Repeated subsampling changed both the strength of the expansion versus patch-test correlation and the threshold at which that correlation became significant.

Per the publication, the time point label means: patch test 3, about 24 weeks after DPC sensitization. The treatment or condition label corresponds to: therapeutic diphenylcyclopropenone sensitization with weekly scalp DPC. At each patch-test visit, blood was drawn before the patch test was applied. Eligible patients were aged 18 to 70, diagnosed with alopecia, deemed suitable for DPC therapy, and excluded if pregnant. Unfractionated whole blood was collected in Tempus Blood RNA tubes, and total RNA was extracted from that blood. V loses 2 bases of germline sequence and J loses 1 base, and the interval between the two ends is 19 bases. Measured from the cysteine to the phenylalanine, the CDR3 is 18 residues long. CDR3 DNA is the only sequence kept; it has 54 bases, read in frame from the first base. From the germline V gene, CDR1 is LGHNT and CDR2 is FRNRAP. Worth noting for this clonotype: Which antigen it targets is not known. No base-level quality is on record; no much larger clone is a single base apart.

The source was whole blood, collected in connection with sensitization to the hapten diphenylcyclopropenone (DPC). In this chain, TRBV12-5 is recombined with TRBJ2-3; no D gene can be assigned with confidence. The sequence derives from a woman aged 18-35 years with alopecia areata. Some clones in this sample may be carry-over from other donors' samples. The nucleotide sequence is given as TGTGCTAGTGGTTTGACCCCTGACGGCAGAAGCCGCACAGATACGCAGTATTTT. Its product reads: CASGLTPDGRSRTDTQYF.